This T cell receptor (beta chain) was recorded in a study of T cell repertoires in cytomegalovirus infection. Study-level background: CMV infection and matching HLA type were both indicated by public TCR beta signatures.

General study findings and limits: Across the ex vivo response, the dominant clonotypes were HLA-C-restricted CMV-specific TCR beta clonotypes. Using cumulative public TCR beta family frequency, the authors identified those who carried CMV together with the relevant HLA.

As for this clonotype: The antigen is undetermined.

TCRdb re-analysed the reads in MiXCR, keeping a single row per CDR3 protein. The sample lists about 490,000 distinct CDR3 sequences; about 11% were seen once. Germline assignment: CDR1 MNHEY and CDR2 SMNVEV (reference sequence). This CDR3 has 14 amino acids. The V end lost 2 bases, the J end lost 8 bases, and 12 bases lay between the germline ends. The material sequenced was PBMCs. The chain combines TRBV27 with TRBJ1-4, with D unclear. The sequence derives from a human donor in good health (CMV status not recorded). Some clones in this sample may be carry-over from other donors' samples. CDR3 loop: CASSLGSGNEKLFF. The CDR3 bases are TGTGCCAGCAGTTTAGGGTCAGGAAACGAAAAACTGTTTTTT.